This record looks at one TCR beta chain sequence and its context. Its target antigen remains unknown. No base quality values were provided; no much bigger clone lies one nucleotide off. The source of the sample is a study of OX40 agonist ivuxolimab in advanced cancers. Broadly, across the study: Ivuxolimab was a fully human IgG2 agonistic monoclonal antibody targeting the costimulatory receptor OX40 (CD134). Intravenous ivuxolimab was administered to patients every 2 weeks at six dose levels: 0.01, 0.1, 0.3, 1.5, 3 and 10 mg/kg. Among the roughly 52 dose-escalation patients, 19 had hepatocellular carcinoma, 15 or so melanoma, 9 renal cell carcinoma and 9 head and neck cancer. In the dose-escalation cohort, 82.7% of patients were male, and the mean age was around 60 years with a range of roughly 20 to 79. Patients were allowed to have had prior anti-PD-1, anti-PD-L1 or anti-CTLA-4 therapy, and 40% of the dose-escalation patients had been treated with checkpoint inhibitors. Partial responses occurred in three dose-escalation patients: two with cutaneous melanoma and one with hepatocellular carcinoma. Peripheral TCRbeta sequencing was intended to test whether TCR sequence diversity was altered and clonal T-cell expansion was caused by ivuxolimab. The paper covers the monotherapy dose-escalation part of the phase I ivuxolimab trial, which included N ≈ 54 patients.

The germline V gene encodes CDR1 SEHNR and CDR2 FQNEAQ (reference sequence). The trim is 5 bases for V and 7 bases for J, with a gap of 24 bases between the germline ends. Counted from cysteine to phenylalanine, this CDR3 has 17 amino acids. Only the CDR3 portion is preserved as DNA: 51 bases, with reading frame beginning at the first base. Genomic DNA was isolated from the sorted cells so that the TCRbeta CDR3 region could be sequenced. TCRbeta CDR3 regions were sequenced using the immunoSEQ Assay. TCRdb took over this immuneACCESS table, retaining in-frame rearrangements with V and J assigned. Such tables are incomplete; in checked studies, under half of the missing clones stem from an unresolved V gene, and the remainder is unexplained. Within this sample are tens of thousands of clones, with around 87% of them counted one time only. The top ten clonotypes cover around 13% of the sample. Results the study describes overall, beyond this receptor: At doses of 0.1 to 3.0 mg/kg, clonal expansion of both CD4+ and CD8+ T cells in blood was seen between baseline and week 6. After ivuxolimab, more expanded clones were found on average in CD8+ T cells than in CD4+ T cells. Low levels of normalized T-cell clonal expansion were also seen in some nonresponding patients. The antigen specificity of the clonally expanded peripheral T cells was not determined. In the 0.1-3.0 mg/kg groups, partial responders had among the lowest normalized peripheral clonal expansion, particularly in CD8+ T cells.

Patients with a history of autoimmune disease or receiving systemic immunosuppression were excluded from the trial. Peripheral blood for TCR sequencing was collected from all dose cohorts at baseline, on cycle 4 day 1, and on cycle 7 day 1. Samples were obtained from an open-label, multicenter, first-in-human phase I dose-escalation trial of ivuxolimab. Adults with locally advanced or metastatic head and neck squamous cell, hepatocellular, melanoma or renal cell carcinoma were enrolled in the trial. CD4+ and CD8+ T cells were sorted separately from peripheral blood before TCR sequencing. The receptor's source is an adult with an advanced solid tumor such as melanoma, head and neck, liver or kidney cancer. The chain uses TRBV7-9 and TRBJ2-1; there is no confident call for the D gene. Material: CD4+ or CD8+ T cells sorted from blood, obtained in a trial of the OX40 agonist ivuxolimab. The nucleotides are TGTGCCAGCAGCCCCCCCTGGGCGACGGAGACCCTTAATGAGCAGTTCTTC. Its coded protein is CASSPPWATETLNEQFF. Reference TRBV7-9 and TRBJ2-1 proteins supply the regions before and after the CDR3; the full variable domain is: DTGVSQNPRHKITKRGQNVTFRCDPISEHNRLYWYRQTLGQGPEFLTYFQNEAQLEKSRLLSDRFSAERPKGSFSTLEIQRTEQGDSAMYLCASSPPWATETLNEQFFGPGTRLTVL.